The clone carrying this T cell receptor beta chain was observed at least ten times. Antigen unknown. RNA transcripts were the template for amplifying TCR beta CDR3 regions. When the TCR CDR3 underwent first-round RT-PCR, the HTBI primer set was used. MiXCR, applied by TCRdb to the multiplex PCR reads, yields one record per CDR3 protein. The repertoire has hundreds of thousands of distinct CDR3 sequences, approximately 14% of them found once; the top ten carry 9.5% to 13%. Graves' hyperthyroidism is called stable when ophthalmopathy does not progress within 18 months. Patients with uncontrolled infections, other autoimmune diseases, pregnancy or lactation were excluded. V dropped 5 bases and J dropped 1; count of bases not matched to a gene: 6. The length of the CDR3 is 18 residues. In germline, CDR1 is SGHVS, CDR2 FQNEAQ. This sample is drawn from a study of T cells in Graves' hyperthyroidism and ophthalmopathy.

The study's findings and limits: The authors' 13 V-J model separated ophthalmopathy from stable hyperthyroidism.

The material sequenced was blood. The TCR comes from a woman between 18 and 29 years old with Graves' hyperthyroidism. The rearrangement links TRBV7-8 to TRBJ2-4, with 15 positions matching TRBD2. This CDR3 reads CASSRGLAGGPAKNIQYF. The CDR3 region has the DNA TGTGCCAGCAGCCGGGGACTAGCGGGAGGACCTGCCAAAAACATTCAGTACTTC.